This is a list of T cell receptor beta chains from one sample in a study of CD8 T cells in Susac syndrome. TCRdb ran MiXCR on the immunoSEQ multiplex PCR reads and lists one entry per CDR3 protein. The sample consists of roughly 200,000 distinct CDR3 sequences, about 94% of them appearing once. Sequenced input: CD4+ T cells from PBMCs. The receptor source for this set is a human donor with Susac syndrome. Both conserved end residues are part of each CDR3. A D gene is named only where the DNA matches it firmly. Part of the rows lack a size; the others show once, few, many or a class for expanded clones.

abundance	j_gene	v_gene	d_gene	CDR3nt	CDR3aa
-	TRBJ2-6	TRBV30	-	TGTGCCTGGATTATGGGATCAAGGACCAACGTCCTGACTTTC	CAWIMGSRTNVLTF
-	TRBJ2-7	TRBV6-2/TRBV6-3	-	TGTGCCAGCAGCCGCTACTACGAGCAGTACTTC	CASSRYYEQYF
once	TRBJ2-3	TRBV7-2	TRBD2	TGTGCCAGCAGCTTAGGCGGGAGGGCAATGGATACGCAGTATTTT	CASSLGGRAMDTQYF
-	TRBJ2-4	TRBV5-1	TRBD2	TGCGCCAGCAGCACCCGGGGGGGAGCCAACATTCAGTACTTC	CASSTRGGANIQYF
-	TRBJ2-1	TRBV20-1	-	TGCAGTGCTAGGCACTTGAGCTCCTACAATGAGCAGTTCTTC	CSARHLSSYNEQFF
-	TRBJ2-7	TRBV7-2	TRBD1	TGTGCCAGCAGCTCATCCGCCGGGACAGCCGACTTC	CASSSSAGTADF
-	TRBJ2-5	TRBV20-1	-	TGCAGTGCTAGAGTTACAGGGAGGGCAGAGACCCAGTACTTC	CSARVTGRAETQYF
-	TRBJ2-3	TRBV5-4	TRBD2	TGTGCCAGCAGCTTGGTGGGTAGCGGGGGCCCTTGGGCAGATACGCAGTATTTT	CASSLVGSGGPWADTQYF
-	TRBJ1-5	TRBV28	TRBD1	TGTGCCAGCAGTTTTAGGACAGGGGCCGCCCCAAATCAGCCCCAGCATTTT	CASSFRTGAAPNQPQHF
-	TRBJ2-2	TRBV20-1	-	TGCAGTGCTCACGCCCCCGGTCCCACCGGGGAGCTGTTTTTT	CSAHAPGPTGELFF
-	TRBJ1-1	TRBV12-3/TRBV12-4	TRBD1	TGTGCCAGCAGTACAACGACAGGGTGGACTGAAGCTTTCTTT	CASSTTTGWTEAFF
once	TRBJ2-5	TRBV27	TRBD2	TGTGCCAGCAGCCTAACGAGTAGCGGGGAGACCCAGTACTTC	CASSLTSSGETQYF
-	TRBJ2-3	TRBV20-1	-	TGCAGTGCCTCGTGGGGGGGCGGTTCAGATACGCAGTATTTT	CSASWGGGSDTQYF
-	TRBJ2-1	TRBV5-6	-	TGTGCCAGCAGCCGGGGGGCCCTATACAATGAGCAGTTCTTC	CASSRGALYNEQFF
-	TRBJ2-7	TRBV27	TRBD1	TGTGCCAGCAGTACCCGACAGGGATCCTACGAGCAGTACTTC	CASSTRQGSYEQYF
once	TRBJ2-7	TRBV12-3/TRBV12-4	-	TGTGCCAGCAGTTTAAGGAATAGATACGAGCAGTACTTC	CASSLRNRYEQYF